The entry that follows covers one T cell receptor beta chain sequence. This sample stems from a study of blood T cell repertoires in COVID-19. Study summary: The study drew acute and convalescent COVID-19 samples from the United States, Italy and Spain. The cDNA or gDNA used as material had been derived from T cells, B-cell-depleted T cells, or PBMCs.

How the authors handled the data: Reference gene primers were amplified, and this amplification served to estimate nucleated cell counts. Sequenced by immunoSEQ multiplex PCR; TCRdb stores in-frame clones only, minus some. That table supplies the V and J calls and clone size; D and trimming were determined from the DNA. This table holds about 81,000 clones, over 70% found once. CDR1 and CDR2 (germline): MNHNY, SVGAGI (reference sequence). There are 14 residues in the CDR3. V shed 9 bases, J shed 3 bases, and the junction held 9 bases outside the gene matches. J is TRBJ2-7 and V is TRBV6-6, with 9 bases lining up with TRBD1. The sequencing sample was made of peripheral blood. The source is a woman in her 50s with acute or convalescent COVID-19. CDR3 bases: TGTGCCAGTATTATCGGGACAGGGAACTACGAGCAGTACTTC. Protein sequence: CASIIGTGNYEQYF.